Listed below are T cell receptor beta chains from one sample, sequenced in a study of cytomegalovirus exposure and HLA in healthy donors. Generated by immunoSEQ multiplex PCR, the TCRdb table keeps only in-frame clones and is missing some. The sample includes roughly 150,000 clones, roughly four fifths of them seen just once. The sequenced material came from PBMCs. The origin of the receptors is a male donor in good health and CMV-seronegative. The CDR3 runs from the conserved cysteine through the conserved F or W. A D gene is named only where the DNA matches it firmly. Where a row states a size, it is once, few, many or the class of an expanded clone; other rows omit it.

j_gene	v_gene	d_gene	abundance	CDR3aa	CDR3nt
TRBJ2-3	TRBV7-2	NA	NA	CASSWNGDTQYF	TGTGCCAGCAGCTGGAACGGGGATACGCAGTATTTT
TRBJ2-5	TRBV9	TRBD2	once	CASSVGGRAGETQYF	TGTGCCAGCAGCGTAGGAGGGAGGGCCGGGGAGACCCAGTACTTC
TRBJ2-5	TRBV28	TRBD1	once	CASIGQGGSTQYF	TGTGCCAGCATTGGACAGGGCGGTTCGACCCAGTACTTC
TRBJ2-7	TRBV15	NA	NA	CATGTLSYEQYF	TGTGCCACCGGGACATTAAGCTACGAGCAGTACTTC
TRBJ2-5	TRBV6-1	NA	NA	CATALVRSPETQYF	TGTGCCACCGCCCTTGTCCGTAGTCCAGAGACCCAGTACTTC
TRBJ2-3	TRBV10-1	TRBD2	NA	CSTSGRATDTQYF	TGCTCAACTAGCGGGAGGGCCACAGATACGCAGTATTTT
TRBJ2-7	TRBV27	TRBD2	NA	CASSLSGDGTYEQYF	TGTGCCAGCAGCCTTAGCGGGGATGGTACCTACGAGCAGTACTTC
TRBJ1-1	TRBV7-3	TRBD1	few	CASSSTGRNTEAFF	TGTGCCAGCAGCTCGACAGGGAGAAACACTGAAGCTTTCTTT
TRBJ1-3	TRBV11-2	TRBD1	NA	CASSADRGTGNTIYF	TGTGCCAGCAGCGCCGACAGGGGAACTGGAAACACCATATATTTT
TRBJ1-1	TRBV9	TRBD1	NA	CASSVAGGGTEAFF	TGTGCCAGCAGCGTAGCAGGGGGAGGCACTGAAGCTTTCTTT
TRBJ2-5	TRBV29-1	NA	NA	CSVADRIKETQYF	TGCAGCGTAGCCGACAGGATAAAAGAGACCCAGTACTTC
TRBJ2-1	TRBV7-9	TRBD2	NA	CASSLLAGEGKSYNEQFF	TGTGCCAGCAGCTTGCTAGCGGGAGAGGGCAAATCCTACAATGAGCAGTTCTTC
TRBJ2-7	TRBV7-2	TRBD1	NA	CASSPWGRQGSYEQYF	TGTGCCAGCAGCCCCTGGGGTAGACAGGGATCCTACGAGCAGTACTTC
TRBJ2-7	TRBV12-5	NA	NA	CASGGPGTFIDEQYF	TGTGCTAGTGGTGGCCCGGGAACTTTTATAGACGAGCAGTACTTC
TRBJ2-7	TRBV6-6	NA	NA	CASSYEAYAYEQYF	TGTGCCAGCAGTTACGAGGCGTATGCCTACGAGCAGTACTTC
TRBJ2-7	TRBV13	TRBD2	NA	CASSSPLAGYNEQYF	TGTGCCAGCAGCTCCCCCCTAGCGGGATACAACGAGCAGTACTTC
TRBJ2-1	TRBV30	TRBD2	NA	CAWSWEREYNEQFF	TGTGCCTGGAGTTGGGAGCGGGAGTACAATGAGCAGTTCTTC
TRBJ2-5	TRBV18	NA	few	CASSPSGPETQYF	TGTGCCAGCTCACCCAGCGGTCCCGAGACCCAGTACTTC
TRBJ2-7	TRBV18	TRBD1	NA	CASSPGQGTYEQYF	TGTGCCAGCTCACCGGGACAGGGAACATACGAGCAGTACTTC
TRBJ2-3	TRBV2	NA	NA	CAGYRVTADTQYF	TGTGCCGGCTACAGGGTGACGGCAGATACGCAGTATTTT
TRBJ2-1	TRBV5-1	NA	NA	CASAVQYNEQFF	TGCGCCAGCGCCGTGCAGTACAATGAGCAGTTCTTC
TRBJ2-5	TRBV7-8	NA	NA	CASSDPGLAGETQYF	TGTGCCAGCTCCGATCCGGGACTCGCCGGAGAGACCCAGTACTTC
TRBJ2-1	TRBV2	TRBD2	NA	CASSEMRAGGPNEQFF	TGTGCCAGCAGTGAAATGAGAGCGGGAGGGCCCAATGAGCAGTTCTTC
TRBJ2-3	TRBV11-2	NA	NA	CASSRGDTQYF	TGTGCCAGCAGCCGAGGAGATACGCAGTATTTT
TRBJ2-7	TRBV18	NA	once	CASSPPGDYEQYF	TGTGCCAGCTCACCGCCCGGAGACTACGAGCAGTACTTC
TRBJ1-1	TRBV7-9	NA	NA	CASSFSRTEAFF	TGTGCCAGCAGCTTCTCGAGGACTGAAGCTTTCTTT
TRBJ1-2	TRBV28	NA	NA	CASSKLGGDARFGYTF	TGTGCCAGCAGTAAACTTGGGGGGGACGCTCGCTTTGGCTACACCTTC
TRBJ2-1	TRBV15	NA	NA	CATSREGAGENEQFF	TGTGCCACCAGCAGAGAAGGGGCAGGAGAGAATGAGCAGTTCTTC
TRBJ2-1	TRBV4-3	TRBD2	NA	CASSARTSGEIDEQFF	TGCGCCAGCAGCGCCCGGACTAGCGGGGAGATCGATGAGCAGTTCTTC
TRBJ2-1	TRBV5-8	TRBD2	NA	CATVGRAGNVYNEQFF	TGTGCCACTGTGGGGAGGGCGGGAAATGTCTACAATGAGCAGTTCTTC
TRBJ2-5	TRBV28	TRBD2	NA	CASSLGTKLAGLTGETQYF	TGTGCCAGCAGTCTCGGGACCAAACTAGCGGGATTAACAGGGGAGACCCAGTACTTC
TRBJ2-5	TRBV2	TRBD1	NA	CASEDRDQETQYF	TGTGCCAGTGAGGACAGGGATCAAGAGACCCAGTACTTC
TRBJ2-7	TRBV27	TRBD2	NA	CASSLPRENPYEQYF	TGTGCCAGCAGCCTTCCGCGGGAGAACCCCTACGAGCAGTACTTC
TRBJ1-1	TRBV11-2	TRBD1	NA	CASSLGPGTGVAEAFF	TGTGCCAGCAGCTTAGGTCCGGGGACAGGGGTCGCTGAAGCTTTCTTT
TRBJ1-1	TRBV7-9	NA	once	CASSLGIAEAFF	TGTGCCAGCAGCTTAGGTATCGCTGAAGCTTTCTTT
TRBJ2-7	TRBV19	NA	NA	CASSEGHILPYEQYF	TGTGCCAGTAGTGAAGGACACATCCTCCCCTACGAGCAGTACTTC
TRBJ2-1	TRBV28	NA	NA	CASSFRGSAYNEQFF	TGTGCCAGCAGTTTTCGGGGTTCTGCCTACAATGAGCAGTTCTTC
TRBJ1-1	TRBV6-5	NA	NA	CASRVRGTEAFF	TGTGCCAGCAGGGTACGGGGTACTGAAGCTTTCTTT
TRBJ2-7	TRBV28	NA	NA	CASTLGTPAYEQYF	TGTGCCAGCACCCTGGGGACTCCCGCCTACGAGCAGTACTTC
TRBJ2-7	TRBV7-9	NA	NA	CASSLASRSYEQYF	TGTGCCAGCAGCTTAGCGAGTCGGTCCTACGAGCAGTACTTC
TRBJ2-5	TRBV13	TRBD2	NA	CASSFPGLVETQYF	TGTGCCAGCAGCTTTCCGGGACTAGTTGAGACCCAGTACTTC
TRBJ1-1	TRBV7-9	NA	once	CASSHVRETEAFF	TGTGCCAGCAGCCACGTCCGGGAAACTGAAGCTTTCTTT
TRBJ2-3	TRBV7-9	TRBD1	NA	CASIVPGQGIRTDTQYF	TGTGCCAGCATCGTCCCGGGACAGGGAATTCGCACAGATACGCAGTATTTT
TRBJ2-5	TRBV4-1	NA	NA	CASSQDQRPLETQYF	TGCGCCAGCAGCCAAGACCAGCGGCCTTTGGAGACCCAGTACTTC
TRBJ2-5	TRBV27	TRBD1	NA	CASSLWSGTGRETQYF	TGTGCCAGCAGTTTATGGTCAGGGACAGGTCGCGAGACCCAGTACTTC
TRBJ1-5	TRBV6-6	NA	NA	CASSSSQGLNQPQHF	TGTGCCAGCAGTTCAAGCCAGGGGCTGAATCAGCCCCAGCATTTT
TRBJ2-5	TRBV9	TRBD1	NA	CASSAGQGLETQYF	TGTGCCAGCAGCGCGGGACAGGGTTTGGAGACCCAGTACTTC
TRBJ1-1	TRBV7-2	NA	few	CASSVRGWAEAFF	TGTGCCAGCAGCGTCCGGGGTTGGGCTGAAGCTTTCTTT
TRBJ2-5	TRBV5-1	TRBD1	NA	CASSLEGQGETQYF	TGCGCCAGCAGCTTGGAGGGACAGGGAGAGACCCAGTACTTC
TRBJ2-1	TRBV27	TRBD2	NA	CASSSPPGLAVSSYNEQFF	TGTGCCAGCAGTTCCCCACCGGGACTAGCGGTGAGCTCCTACAATGAGCAGTTCTTC